This T cell receptor (beta chain) was sequenced in a study of CD8+ T cells in alopecia areata. Study-level results: Against the mouse data, patients shared TCRs less clearly, possibly for HLA reasons. Lesional tissue from the scalp (especially in alopecia totalis/universalis) showed higher clonality than normal scalp.

Germline CDR1 reads ENHRY; CDR2 reads SYGVKD. V gave up 0 bases and J gave up 3 bases, with 8 bases separating them. This CDR3 spans 14 amino acids. A few counts support this clone. Antigen unknown. Isolated RNA was reverse transcribed into cDNA used as the sequencing template. Clones were sequenced by immunoSEQ multiplex PCR, and TCRdb holds only the in-frame ones, with some missing. Among fewer than 250,000 clones listed, over 60% were seen once. Treatment given: oral pan-JAK inhibitor, 5-10 mg twice daily. This sequence was found in a human donor with alopecia areata. The material sequenced was CD4+ T cells sorted from blood, taken at week 4, from a patient treated with tofacitinib. This sequence joins TRBV10-3 and TRBJ1-2; maybe TRBD1 (5 bases). CDR3 loop: CAISESGGDYGYTF. CDR3 sequence (DNA): TGTGCCATCAGTGAGTCGGGAGGGGACTATGGCTACACCTTC.